The entry that follows covers one TCR beta chain sequence. In its sample, this clonotype was seen a few times. What this receptor recognizes is not known. There are no base qualities to consult, and no much larger clone falls within one base. The listed sequencing device is Illumina HiSeq 2500. Quantitative 5'-RACE with molecular barcodes was the method used to prepare the TCR beta libraries. In the authors' own workflow: A new computational method based on a probabilistic model of VDJ rearrangement was used to identify disease-linked TCR variants. The public reads were quality trimmed at Q25 with fastp and then assembled into clones with MiXCR by TCRdb, keeping productive beta chains. Rows are combined by CDR3 protein, so each entry shows the most common genes and DNA. Here the V and J calls rest on TCRdb's processing, not on the authors' analysis. The sample table shows approximately 550,000 distinct CDR3 sequences, and 12% are seen once. The ten largest clones capture 6.8% of the sample.

The data derive from a study of CD8 T cells in ankylosing spondylitis (dated by TCRdb to about 2017). Context from the whole study: The study profiled T cell receptor beta repertoires in healthy donors and ankylosing spondylitis patients to find disease-linked TCR variants. The full study cohort comprised 25 or so ankylosing spondylitis patients and roughly 100 healthy donors. Samples of peripheral blood were taken, and for ankylosing spondylitis patients, synovial fluid was collected as well. Paper-wide results and their limitations: The disease-linked clones had a CD8+ phenotype and were found at relatively low frequencies in peripheral blood. According to the report, matched synovial fluid samples from ankylosing spondylitis patients were significantly enriched for the disease-linked clones. Some motif variants had previously been reported in the synovial fluid and blood of reactive arthritis patients, which suggests shared mechanisms of disease initiation. A TCR beta motif of eight highly homologous amino acid variants appeared characteristic of blood from ankylosing spondylitis patients.

Including the terminal cysteine and phenylalanine, the CDR3 comprises 15 residues. The DNA shown is the 45-base CDR3, in frame from base 1. A distance of 16 bases separates the germline ends of V and J, which lose 5 bases and 5 bases respectively. The CDR1 and CDR2 encoded by the germline V gene (reference sequence) are LNHNV and YYDKDF. The receptor comes from a male donor with ankylosing spondylitis. The sequenced material came from blood, either unsorted or a sorted T cell fraction (not recorded which). In this chain, TRBV15 is recombined with TRBJ2-1; the D segment could be TRBD2, given 7 matching bases. The CDR3 is CATSRRGGAHNEQFF. The bases read TGTGCCACCAGCCGTAGGGGGGGCGCCCACAATGAGCAGTTCTTC.